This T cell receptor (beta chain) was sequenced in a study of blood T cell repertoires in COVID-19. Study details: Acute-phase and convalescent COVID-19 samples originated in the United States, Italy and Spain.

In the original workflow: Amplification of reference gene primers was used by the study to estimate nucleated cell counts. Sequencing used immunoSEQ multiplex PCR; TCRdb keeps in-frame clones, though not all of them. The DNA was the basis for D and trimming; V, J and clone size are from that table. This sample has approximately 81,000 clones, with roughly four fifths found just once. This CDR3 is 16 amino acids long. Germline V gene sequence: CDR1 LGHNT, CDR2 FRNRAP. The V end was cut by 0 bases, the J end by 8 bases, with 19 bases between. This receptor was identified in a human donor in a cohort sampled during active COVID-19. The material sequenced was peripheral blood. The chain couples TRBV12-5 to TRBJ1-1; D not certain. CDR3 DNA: TGTGCTAGTGGTTTGGTACTAGTTGGGGATTCTGGCGAAGCTTTCTTT. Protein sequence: CASGLVLVGDSGEAFF. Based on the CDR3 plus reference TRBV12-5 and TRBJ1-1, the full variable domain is DARVTQTPRHKVTEMGQEVTMRCQPILGHNTVFWYRQTMMQGLELLAYFRNRAPLDDSGMPKDRFSAEMPDATLATLKIQPSEPRDSAVYFCASGLVLVGDSGEAFFGQGTRLTVV.